This TCR beta chain was sequenced during a study of blood T cells in healthy people across ages. Study results and caveats: Naive T cell percentage strongly correlated with TCR beta diversity.

Per sample, a minimum of 6 million PBMCs were isolated. For the second PCR, which ran for about 7 to 11 cycles, a sample-barcoded 5' primer and a J-beta primer mix were used. TCRdb reanalysed the 5' RACE reads using MiXCR and keeps one entry per CDR3 protein. The sample holds 1.5 million to 2 million distinct CDR3 sequences, approximately 30% seen once. As concerns this clonotype: What it binds is not known.

The specimen sequenced was blood. The clonotype comes from a woman aged 25-40 years in good health.

The chain's CDR3 is CASSTSGQNTEAFF. DNA for the CDR3: TGTGCCAGCAGCACCTCGGGGCAGAACACTGAAGCTTTCTTT. The chain uses TRBV12-3 or TRBV12-4 and TRBJ1-1; D possibly corresponds to TRBD1 (5 bases). V lost 6 bases and J lost 1, with 12 bases in between. This CDR3 has 14 residues.